This T cell receptor beta chain was captured in a study of control samples from healthy donors and cancer patients. The CDR3 has 16 residues. V gave up 2 bases and J gave up 0 bases, with 14 bases separating them. In germline, CDR1 is MGHDK, CDR2 SYGVNS. Profiling relied on immunoSEQ multiplex PCR, and the TCRdb table lists in-frame clones only, not all of them. The profile shows around 20,000 clones, roughly 91% of them singletons. Sequencing was done on a sample of PBMCs. This sequence was found in a woman aged 55 to 70 with head and neck cancer. This chain links TRBV25-1 with TRBJ2-7, with D possibly being TRBD1 or TRBD2 (5 bases each). The CDR3 DNA reads as TGTGCCAGCAGTGAACTGGGGGAAGGCACCTCCTACGAGCAGTACTTC. This encodes CASSELGEGTSYEQYF.